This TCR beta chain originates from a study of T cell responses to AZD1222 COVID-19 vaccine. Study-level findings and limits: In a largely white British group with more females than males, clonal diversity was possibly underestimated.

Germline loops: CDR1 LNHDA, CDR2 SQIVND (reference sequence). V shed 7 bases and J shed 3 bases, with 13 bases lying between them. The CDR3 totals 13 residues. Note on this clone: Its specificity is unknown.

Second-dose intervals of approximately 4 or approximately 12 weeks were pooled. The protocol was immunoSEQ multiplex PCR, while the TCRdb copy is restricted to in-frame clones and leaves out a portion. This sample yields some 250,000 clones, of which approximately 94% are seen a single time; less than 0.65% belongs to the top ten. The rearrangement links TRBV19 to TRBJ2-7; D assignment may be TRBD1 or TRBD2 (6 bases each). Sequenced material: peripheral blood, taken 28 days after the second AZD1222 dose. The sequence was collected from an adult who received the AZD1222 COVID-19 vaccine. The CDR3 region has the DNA TGTGCCAGTATGGGGGGCGTACGCTACGAGCAGTACTTC. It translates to CASMGGVRYEQYF.